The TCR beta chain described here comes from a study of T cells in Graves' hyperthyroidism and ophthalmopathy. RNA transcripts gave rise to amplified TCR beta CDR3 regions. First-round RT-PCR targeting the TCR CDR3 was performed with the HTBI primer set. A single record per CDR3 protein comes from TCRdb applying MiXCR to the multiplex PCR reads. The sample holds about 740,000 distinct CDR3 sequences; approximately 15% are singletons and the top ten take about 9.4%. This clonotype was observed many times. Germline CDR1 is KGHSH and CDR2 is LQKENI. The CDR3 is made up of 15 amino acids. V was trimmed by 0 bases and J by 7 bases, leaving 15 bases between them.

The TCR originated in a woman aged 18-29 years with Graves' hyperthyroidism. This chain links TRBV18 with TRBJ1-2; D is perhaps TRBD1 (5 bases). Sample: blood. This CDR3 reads CASSPPGAGAAGYTF. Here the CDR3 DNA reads TGTGCCAGCTCACCACCCGGGGCTGGGGCCGCTGGCTACACCTTC.